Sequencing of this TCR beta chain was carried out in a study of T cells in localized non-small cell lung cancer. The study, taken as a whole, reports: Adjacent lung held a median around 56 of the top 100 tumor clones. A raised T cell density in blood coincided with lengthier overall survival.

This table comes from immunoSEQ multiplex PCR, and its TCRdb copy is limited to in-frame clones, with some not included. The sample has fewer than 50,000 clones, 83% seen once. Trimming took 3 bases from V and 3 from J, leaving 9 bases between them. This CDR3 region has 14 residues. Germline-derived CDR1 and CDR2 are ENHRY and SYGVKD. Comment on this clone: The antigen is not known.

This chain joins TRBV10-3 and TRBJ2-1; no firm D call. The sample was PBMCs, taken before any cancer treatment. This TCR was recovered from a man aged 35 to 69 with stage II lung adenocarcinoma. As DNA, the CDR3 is TGTGCCATCAGTGATGGCTCAAACTACAATGAGCAGTTCTTC. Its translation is CAISDGSNYNEQFF.